These 30 T cell receptor beta chains were all obtained from the same sample, sequenced in a study of breast tumors, draining lymph nodes, adjacent tissues. The lymph nodes were axillary draining lymph nodes from breast cancer patients. Each CDR3 protein is one row after TCRdb ran MiXCR on the multiplex PCR reads. The sample lists 250,000 or so distinct CDR3 sequences; 30% to 35% were seen once. The material sequenced was axillary lymph node tissue. The origin of the receptors is a female donor with breast cancer. Some clones in this sample may be carry-over from other donors' samples.

This clonotype was observed a handful of times. V usage is TRBV27 and J usage is TRBJ2-3; 8 bases map to TRBD2. CDR3 length: 16 residues. The germline CDR1 and CDR2 sequences are MNHEY and SMNVEV (reference sequence). V lost 1 base to trimming and J lost 2 bases; unmatched junction nucleotides: 5. In DNA form, the CDR3 reads TGTGCCAGCAGTTTATATCCGACTAGCGACACAGATACGCAGTATTTT. As protein: CASSLYPTSDTDTQYF.

V gene TRBV14 combines with J gene TRBJ2-7; tentative D call: TRBD2 (5 bases). The CDR3 is 15 residues long. Germline-derived CDR1 and CDR2 are SGHDN and FVKESK. V was pared by 1 base and J by 1 base, with 11 bases between. The CDR3 nucleotides are TGTGCCAGCAGCCAAGTTCGGGAAATTTCCTACGAGCAGTACTTC. Translating it yields CASSQVREISYEQYF. Combining the CDR3 with reference TRBV14 and TRBJ2-7 gives the whole variable domain EAGVTQFPSHSVIEKGQTVTLRCDPISGHDNLYWYRRVMGKEIKFLLHFVKESKQDESGMPNNRFLAERTGGTYSTLKVQPAELEDSGVYFCASSQVREISYEQYFGPGTRLTVT.

There are many counts of this clonotype. The chain combines TRBV20-1 with TRBJ2-7; 7 positions agree with TRBD2. Unmatched junction bases numbered 8, after V lost 1 base and J lost 5 bases. The CDR3 length is 14 residues. Per the germline V gene, CDR1 is DFQATT and CDR2 is SNEGSKA (reference sequence). Written as DNA, the CDR3 is TGCAGTGCTAGAGTACTAGCGCGAGTTCACGAGCAGTACTTC. Translating gives CSARVLARVHEQYF.

This clonotype was observed a few times. The V call is TRBV28, the J call TRBJ2-3; 9 bases line up with TRBD2. The germline gives CDR1 MDHEN, CDR2 SYDVKM. The V and J ends lost 10 bases and 3 bases, in that order; junction bases with no gene match: 14. This CDR3 spans 16 amino acids. The CDR3 region is CAIRSSPAGGTDTQYF. CDR3 DNA sequence: TGTGCCATCCGTTCGTCCCCAGCGGGAGGAACAGATACGCAGTATTTT.

This clonotype was counted only a few times. This clone may be a read error of a much larger clone one base away. This sequence joins TRBV9 and TRBJ2-5; 7 bases fit TRBD1. CDR3 length: 14 amino acids. The germline V gene has CDR1 SGDLS and CDR2 YYNGEE. The CDR3 is CASSASGGQETQSF. In DNA form, the CDR3 reads TGTGCCAGCAGCGCCTCAGGGGGTCAGGAGACCCAGTCCTTC.

This clonotype appeared a few times. An end of the junction differs from the germline gene, which may be a read error. V and J are TRBV27 and TRBJ2-1; 7 bases agree with TRBD2. CDR3 length: 15 residues. In germline, CDR1 is MNHEY, CDR2 SMNVEV (reference sequence). CDR3 amino acids: CGSSFQRDRNNEQFF. The CDR3 nucleotides are TGTGGCAGCAGTTTTCAGCGGGATCGAAACAATGAGCAGTTCTTC.

In this sample, this clonotype turned up many times. V gene TRBV24-1 combines with J gene TRBJ1-2, with D uncertain. The length of the CDR3 is 14 residues. CDR1 and CDR2 from the germline V gene are KGHDR and SFDVKD. V was clipped by 0 bases and J by 0 bases, with 4 bases between them. Here the CDR3 DNA reads TGTGCCACCAGTGATTTGGCGGCTAACTATGGCTACACCTTC. Its translation: CATSDLAANYGYTF.

This clonotype appeared many times. The chain has TRBV20-1 and TRBJ2-7; TRBD2 aligns across 8 bases. This CDR3 has 14 amino acids. CDR1 and CDR2 from the germline V gene are DFQATT and SNEGSKA (reference sequence). V lost 0 bases, J lost 0 bases, and 1 base stayed unmatched. The DNA for the CDR3 is TGCAGTGCTAGAGAGCGGGAGGTCTCCTACGAGCAGTACTTC. It yields the protein CSAREREVSYEQYF.

About this clonotype itself: A much larger clone is a single base away; this may be a read error. The V and J genes are TRBV5-1 and TRBJ2-1; no clear D. Germline V gene sequence: CDR1 SGHRS, CDR2 YFSETQ. The CDR3 sequence is 15 residues long. The CDR3 is CAISLGESSYNEQFF. The CDR3 coding sequence is TGCGCCATCAGCTTAGGCGAGAGCTCCTACAATGAGCAGTTCTTC.

About this clonotype itself: This sequence may be a read error, since a much larger clone differs from it by one base. The V and J genes are TRBV4-3 and TRBJ2-3; 7 positions agree with TRBD2. Germline V CDR1 and CDR2: LGHNA, YSLEER. The CDR3 has 17 residues. The CDR3 loop reads CAISQAGGGASTDTQYF. The CDR3 DNA reads TGCGCCATCAGCCAAGCAGGCGGGGGAGCTAGCACAGATACGCAGTATTTT.

This clonotype was counted a few times. The V and J genes are TRBV6-2 or TRBV6-3 and TRBJ2-7, with 12 bases aligning to TRBD2. Losses at the gene ends were 7 bases for V and 4 bases for J; bases not matched to a gene: 11. Looked up from germline, CDR1 is MNHEY and CDR2 is SVGEGT. The CDR3 consists of 16 residues. The CDR3 DNA follows: TGTGCCAGCAATAAACCGACTAGCGGGAGAGGGTACGAGCAGTACTTC. Protein sequence: CASNKPTSGRGYEQYF.

This clonotype was seen at least ten times. The V and J genes are TRBV5-4 and TRBJ2-3; 7 nucleotides match TRBD2. The V gene end was trimmed by 4 bases and the J gene end by 5 bases; junction bases not matched to a gene: 4. The CDR3 spans 13 residues. Germline-derived CDR1 and CDR2 are SGHNT and YYREEE (reference sequence). The DNA for the CDR3 is TGTGCCAGCAGCCGGGACTATGGAGATACGCAGTATTTT. This encodes CASSRDYGDTQYF.

Details on this clonotype: A much bigger clone sits one base away, suggesting this may be a read error. The chain uses TRBV25-1 and TRBJ1-6; no firm D call. The CDR3 is made up of 16 amino acids. Looked up from germline, CDR1 is MGHDK and CDR2 is SYGVNS. The CDR3 region has the DNA TGTGCCTGGAGTGCCGGCGGGGAGGGAGGTAATTCACCCCCCCACTTT. Its protein product is CAWSAGGEGGNSPPHF.

This clonotype was observed at least ten times. The V call is TRBV29-1, the J call TRBJ1-5; D is ambiguous. V lost 4 bases and J 5 bases, leaving 9 bases between the germline ends. CDR1 is SQVTM and CDR2 is ANQGSEA in the germline V gene. The CDR3 is made up of 12 amino acids. In nucleotides, the CDR3 is TGCAGCGTTGGGGGTATGGATCAGCCCCAGCATTTT. This gives the protein CSVGGMDQPQHF. The full variable domain, rest sourced from reference TRBV29-1 and TRBJ1-5, is SAVISQKPSRDICQRGTSLTIQCQVDSQVTMMFWYRQQPGQSLTLIATANQGSEATYESGFVIDKFPISRPNLTFSTLTVSNMSPEDSSIYLCSVGGMDQPQHFGDGTRLSIL.

This clonotype was recorded at least ten times. This chain joins TRBV6-5 and TRBJ1-2, with 8 bases identical to TRBD1. The CDR3 loop spans 16 amino acids. Trimming cost V 5 bases and J 1 base; bases outside gene matches: 9. CDR1 MNHEY and CDR2 SVGAGI come from the germline V gene. Written as DNA, the CDR3 is TGTGCCAGCAGTGCACCGGGACAGGCCCTTAACTATGGCTACACCTTC. Translating it yields CASSAPGQALNYGYTF.

With respect to this clonotype: Given a much more abundant clone one base away, this may be a read error. The genes are TRBV20-1 and TRBJ2-7; D may be TRBD1 (6 bases). CDR3 size: 15 residues. The V end was cut by 6 bases, the J end by 8 bases, with 26 bases between. Germline CDR1 is DFQATT and CDR2 is SNEGSKA (reference sequence). DNA for the CDR3: TGCAGTGCCCCTAAGGTTGGGGGCGCATCAAGGAAGCAGTACTTC. It yields the protein CSAPKVGGASRKQYF.

This clonotype was observed once. V usage is TRBV15 and J usage is TRBJ1-1; 8 positions agree with TRBD1. Germline loops: CDR1 LNHNV, CDR2 YYDKDF (reference sequence). Unmatched junction bases numbered 6, after V lost 1 base and J lost 8 bases. CDR3 size: 14 residues. CDR3 residues: CATSRVWTGTEAFF. The CDR3 region has the DNA TGTGCCACCAGCAGAGTTTGGACAGGGACCGAAGCTTTCTTT.

Note on this clonotype: Given a much more abundant clone one base away, this may be a read error. The J gene is TRBJ2-1, the V gene TRBV9, with 7 bases that match TRBD1. The V and J ends lost 3 bases and 9 bases, in that order; junction bases with no gene match: 6. Germline loops: CDR1 SGDLS, CDR2 YYNGEE. This CDR3 comprises 13 residues. Here the CDR3 DNA reads TGTGCCAGCAGCGCAGGGGGTAGCGCTGAGCAGTTCTTC. Translation: CASSAGGSAEQFF.

The rearrangement joins TRBV7-9 to TRBJ1-4; 9 bases map to TRBD1. The CDR3 extends over 14 amino acids. Trimming cost V 3 bases and J 7 bases; bases outside gene matches: 3. Per the germline V gene, CDR1 is SEHNR and CDR2 is FQNEAQ (reference sequence). CDR3 in amino acids: CASSFGTGTEKLFF. DNA for the CDR3: TGTGCCAGCAGCTTTGGGACAGGGACTGAAAAACTGTTTTTT.

This clonotype was counted at least ten times. The genes are TRBV6-1 and TRBJ2-7; D is unclear. Per germline, CDR1 MNHNS and CDR2 SASEGT. There are 13 residues in the CDR3. Deletions cut 6 bases from V and 0 bases from J, with 9 bases between. As DNA, the CDR3 is TGTGCCAGCAGCCTCCAGACCTCCTACGAGCAGTACTTC. Protein product: CASSLQTSYEQYF.

In its sample, this clonotype was seen a few times. This sequence may be a read error, since a much larger clone differs from it by one base. The chain couples TRBV20-1 to TRBJ2-1, with 11 bases identical to TRBD2. The germline V gene encodes CDR1 DFQATT and CDR2 SNEGSKA (reference sequence). The CDR3 extends over 14 amino acids. This CDR3 reads CSAKLAGEYTEQFF. The CDR3 DNA is TGCAGTGCTAAACTAGCGGGGGAATACACTGAGCAGTTCTTC.

Concerning this clonotype itself: This CDR3 fails to terminate in the conserved phenylalanine or tryptophan, so it likely reflects a read error. This chain links TRBV10-3 with TRBJ2-7; TRBD2 might be the D (6 bases). Germline V gene sequence: CDR1 ENHRY, CDR2 SYGVKD. Trimming left V 10 bases short and J 2 bases short, with 12 bases between. The CDR3 sequence is 12 residues long. CDR3 DNA sequence: TGTGCCAGCATGCGGGGACCCTACGAGCAGTACCTC. Residues: CASMRGPYEQYL.

This clonotype was counted at least ten times. The CDR3 DNA reads TGTGCCAGTTCCGGGACTAGCGGAGCCCGCACAGATACGCAGTATTTT. Translated, it gives CASSGTSGARTDTQYF. This rearrangement joins TRBV19 to TRBJ2-3, with TRBD2 matching 11 bases. CDR3 size: 16 residues. Losses at the gene ends were 8 bases for V and 1 base for J; bases not matched to a gene: 8. Germline V gene lookup returns CDR1 LNHDA and CDR2 SQIVND (reference sequence).

Many counts were recorded for this clonotype. The J gene is TRBJ2-1, the V gene TRBV2; D is ambiguous. The CDR3 contains 15 residues. V was shortened by 1 base and J by 2 bases, with 9 bases between the two germline ends. Germline V gives CDR1 SNHLY, CDR2 FYNNEI. CDR3 in DNA: TGTGCCAGCAGTGAAGAAGCAGCGACCTACAATGAGCAGTTCTTC. It is translated as CASSEEAATYNEQFF.

This clonotype has ten or more counts. The chain uses TRBV11-3 and TRBJ1-2, with 7 bases identical to TRBD1. There are 15 residues in the CDR3. Germline V gene lookup returns CDR1 SGHNT and CDR2 YENEEA. V trimming: 0 bases; J trimming: 6 bases; junction bases outside the gene matches: 7. Written as DNA, the CDR3 is TGTGCCAGCAGCTTAGATCTGACAGGGACGGATGGCTACACCTTC. Translating gives CASSLDLTGTDGYTF.

This clonotype has at least ten counts. The DNA of the CDR3 is TGTGCCAGCAGTTTAGGATCCGGAGGTCCCTACAATGAGCAGTTCTTC. Protein: CASSLGSGGPYNEQFF. V usage is TRBV12-3 or TRBV12-4 and J usage is TRBJ2-1; perhaps TRBD2 as D (5 bases). The CDR3 is made up of 16 amino acids. Trimming shortened V by 1 base and J by 2 bases, and 12 bases separated the two germline ends.

The gene calls are TRBV25-1 and TRBJ2-1, with D unclear. The CDR3 is 16 residues long. The germline V gene has CDR1 MGHDK and CDR2 SYGVNS. The ends were cut back, 4 bases at V and 5 bases at J, with 18 bases in the middle. In nucleotides, the CDR3 is TGTGCCAGCAGTGCTAGTCCAATGGGTTACAACAATGAGCAGTTCTTC. Its protein product is CASSASPMGYNNEQFF. Looking up the rest from reference TRBV25-1 and TRBJ2-1 gives the full variable domain: EADIYQTPRYLVIGTGKKITLECSQTMGHDKMYWYQQDPGMELHLIHYSYGVNSTEKGDLSSESTVSRIRTEHFPLTLESARPSHTSQYLCASSASPMGYNNEQFFGPGTRLTVL.

This clonotype was seen at least ten times. CDR3 residues: CASSVDPHETGANVLTF. For the CDR3, the DNA is TGTGCCAGCAGCGTAGACCCCCATGAGACTGGGGCCAACGTCCTGACTTTC. The chain links TRBV9 to TRBJ2-6; D unresolved. The germline V gene has CDR1 SGDLS and CDR2 YYNGEE. V lost 0 bases and J 2 bases, leaving 12 bases between the germline ends. The CDR3 has 17 amino acids.

This clonotype showed up many times. This sequence joins TRBV5-5 and TRBJ2-7; tentative D call: TRBD2 (6 bases). Between the trimmed V and J ends, which lost 4 bases and 3 bases, there was a span of 17 bases. There are 15 residues in the CDR3. CDR1 and CDR2 from the germline V gene are SGHKS and YYEKEE (reference sequence). CDR3 sequence: CASSQRLVFVYEQYF. CDR3 DNA: TGTGCCAGCAGCCAAAGACTAGTTTTCGTCTACGAGCAGTACTTC.

Details on this clonotype: This may arise from a read error, as a much more abundant clone is one base away. The chain recombines TRBV19 with TRBJ2-1; no definite D call. This CDR3 region has 15 residues. The germline V gene encodes CDR1 LNHDA and CDR2 SQIVND (reference sequence). CDR3 DNA: TGTGTCAGTAGTATTGACAAGAGCTCCTACAATGAGCAGTTCTTC. It codes for CVSSIDKSSYNEQFF.